This T cell receptor (beta chain) came from a study of T cells in localized non-small cell lung cancer. Regarding the study as a whole: Higher blood T cell density went with longer overall survival. Of the top 100 tumor clones, median about 53 were in adjacent lung, more than 25 among its top 100. Maximal T cell clonality occurred in uninvolved adjacent lung, with tumor ranking below it.

The germline V gene has CDR1 MNHNS and CDR2 SASEGT. This CDR3 has 15 residues. The V segment lost 3 bases and the J segment 6 bases; nucleotides outside the gene matches: 4. Sequencing was performed with immunoSEQ multiplex PCR; in TCRdb, only in-frame clones are kept and a portion is missing. The sample has about 70,000 clones; 84% are singletons. Notes on this clone: Its antigen is as yet unknown.

Here the sequenced sample was peripheral blood, taken before any cancer treatment. The sequence was collected from a female donor older than 55 with stage I lung adenocarcinoma. The rearrangement joins TRBV6-1 to TRBJ2-3, with TRBD2 matching over 12 bases. The CDR3 reads CASSDTSGGLDTQYF. CDR3 in DNA: TGTGCCAGCAGTGACACTAGCGGGGGGTTGGATACGCAGTATTTT.